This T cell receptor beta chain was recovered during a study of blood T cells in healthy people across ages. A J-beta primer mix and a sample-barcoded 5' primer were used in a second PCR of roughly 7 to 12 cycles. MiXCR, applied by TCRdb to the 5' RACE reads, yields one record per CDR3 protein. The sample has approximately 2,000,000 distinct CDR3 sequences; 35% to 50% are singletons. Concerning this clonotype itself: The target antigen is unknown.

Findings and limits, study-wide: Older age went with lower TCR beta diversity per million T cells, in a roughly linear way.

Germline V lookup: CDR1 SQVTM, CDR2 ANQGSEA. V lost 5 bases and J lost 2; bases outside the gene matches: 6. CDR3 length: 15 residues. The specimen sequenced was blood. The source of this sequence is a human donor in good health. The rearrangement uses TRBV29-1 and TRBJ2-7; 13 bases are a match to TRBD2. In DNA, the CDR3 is TGCAGCGTTAATGGACTAGCGGGGGCTCCCTACGAGCAGTACTTC. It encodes CSVNGLAGAPYEQYF.